Listed here are 22 T cell receptor beta chains from one sample, sequenced in a study of response to subunit inactivated influenza vaccine. TCRdb used MiXCR to reprocess the RT-PCR reads, holding one entry per CDR3 protein. The table has 700,000 to 800,000 distinct CDR3 sequences, 15% to 20% seen once. This specimen was PBMCs from blood, taken 4 to 6 days after vaccination. The receptors here all came from a man between 50 and 59 years old who received an inactivated influenza vaccine.

The chain employs TRBV7-2 and TRBJ2-5; D is unclear. Germline V gene sequence: CDR1 SGHTA, CDR2 FQGNSA. The CDR3 contains 12 residues. Between the trimmed V and J ends, which lost 5 bases and 9 bases, there was a span of 13 bases. The CDR3 region has the DNA TGTGCCAGCAGCCCGTTCGTTGGGGCCCAGTACTTC. Translating it yields CASSPFVGAQYF.

In this sample, this clonotype turned up a few times. CDR3 sequence (DNA): TGCAGCGCTTTAGCGGGAGGGCCGGGGGATGAGCAGTTCTTC. It translates to CSALAGGPGDEQFF. V gene TRBV29-1 combines with J gene TRBJ2-1; 11 bases match TRBD2. Trimming cost V 7 bases and J 8 bases; bases outside gene matches: 10. Germline V gives CDR1 SQVTM, CDR2 ANQGSEA. This CDR3 contains 14 residues.

This clonotype was seen a handful of times. The V gene is TRBV5-6, the J gene TRBJ1-4; the D is unclear. Germline V gives CDR1 SGHDT, CDR2 YYEEEE. V was pared by 3 bases and J by 8 bases, with 11 bases between. This CDR3 is 13 amino acids long. CDR3 in DNA: TGTGCCAGCAGCTCCGGAGGGATCGAAAAACTGTTTTTT. The encoded protein is CASSSGGIEKLFF.

The chain uses TRBV9 and TRBJ2-2; TRBD1 matches 10 bases. This CDR3 spans 14 amino acids. The germline V gene encodes CDR1 SGDLS and CDR2 YYNGEE. Losses at the gene ends were 0 bases for V and 7 bases for J; bases not matched to a gene: 0. CDR3 sequence: CASSVGDRGGELFF. The CDR3 DNA is TGTGCCAGCAGCGTAGGGGACAGGGGCGGGGAGCTGTTTTTT. Filled out from reference TRBV9 and TRBJ2-2, the complete variable domain reads DSGVTQTPKHLITATGQRVTLRCSPRSGDLSVYWYQQSLDQGLQFLIQYYNGEERAKGNILERFSAQQFPDLHSELNLSSLELGDSALYFCASSVGDRGGELFFGEGSRLTVL.

The chain links TRBV10-3 to TRBJ2-1; unclear D gene. Deletions cut 0 bases from V and 9 bases from J, with 12 bases between. The CDR3 totals 14 residues. CDR1 ENHRY and CDR2 SYGVKD come from the germline V gene. The CDR3 DNA reads as TGTGCCATCAGTGAGTCGACGTCGGGTGGTGAGCAGTTCTTC. Residues: CAISESTSGGEQFF.

This rearrangement joins TRBV4-2 to TRBJ1-6; TRBD1 matches 7 bases. The CDR3 runs to 14 residues. V lost 1 base and J lost 10; bases outside the gene matches: 4. Germline lookup yields CDR1 LGHNA and CDR2 YNFKEQ. As DNA, the CDR3 is TGTGCCAGCAGCCAAGCTACAGGGGCCTCACCCCTCCACTTT. This codes for CASSQATGASPLHF.

The chain employs TRBV4-3 and TRBJ2-1, with 9 bases lining up with TRBD1. The CDR3 totals 17 residues. The junction had 12 bases not matched to a gene; V was cut back by 4 bases and J by 5 bases. Germline V gene sequence: CDR1 LGHNA, CDR2 YSLEER. The CDR3 loop is CASSRQRSDRGNNEQFF. DNA of the CDR3: TGCGCCAGCAGCCGTCAAAGGTCGGACAGGGGTAACAATGAGCAGTTCTTC.

The genes are TRBV7-8 and TRBJ2-3; 14 bases align to TRBD2. The V gene end was trimmed by 5 bases and the J gene end by 5 bases; junction bases not matched to a gene: 6. Looked up from germline, CDR1 is SGHVS and CDR2 is FQNEAQ. CDR3 length equals 16 residues. The CDR3 sequence: CASSTLGLAGEDTQYF. DNA of the CDR3: TGTGCCAGCAGCACCTTGGGACTAGCGGGGGAAGATACGCAGTATTTT.

The CDR3 protein is CSVEASGPGTQYF. The CDR3 bases are TGCAGCGTTGAGGCTAGCGGACCAGGGACCCAGTACTTC. The rearrangement uses TRBV29-1 and TRBJ2-5, with TRBD2 matching over 7 bases. The trim removed 3 bases at V and 7 bases at J, leaving 8 bases unmatched. The CDR3 consists of 13 residues. Looked up from germline, CDR1 is SQVTM and CDR2 is ANQGSEA. The variable domain in full, with the rest retrieved from reference TRBV29-1 and TRBJ2-5, is SAVISQKPSRDICQRGTSLTIQCQVDSQVTMMFWYRQQPGQSLTLIATANQGSEATYESGFVIDKFPISRPNLTFSTLTVSNMSPEDSSIYLCSVEASGPGTQYFGPGTRLLVL.

This clonotype was seen a handful of times. V usage is TRBV10-3 and J usage is TRBJ1-2, with 7 bases identical to TRBD1. Trimming removed 7 bases from V and 7 bases from J; junction bases left unmatched: 9. The CDR3 extends over 13 amino acids. From germline, CDR1 is ENHRY and CDR2 SYGVKD. CDR3 DNA: TGTGCCATCACGCACGGGACAGTTGGTGGCTACACCTTC. Translated, it gives CAITHGTVGGYTF.

This clonotype has ten or more counts. J is TRBJ1-1 and V is TRBV6-1; D might be TRBD1 (6 bases). CDR3 length: 14 residues. Germline V gene lookup returns CDR1 MNHNS and CDR2 SASEGT. Trimming took off 4 bases at V and 3 bases at J, with 12 bases between the two ends. In DNA, the CDR3 is TGTGCCAGCAGTGCACAGGGAGGCGACACTGAAGCTTTCTTT. Its protein product is CASSAQGGDTEAFF.

A word on this clonotype: It may be a read error: a sequence one base away is much more abundant. The chain combines TRBV7-9 with TRBJ2-2; a weak D match, TRBD1 (6 bases). Germline CDR1 reads SEHNR; CDR2 reads FQNEAQ (reference sequence). The CDR3 loop spans 16 amino acids. CDR3 DNA: TGTGCCAGCAGCCACTGGGACCGGGACAACACCGGGGAGATGTTTTTT. Translating it yields CASSHWDRDNTGEMFF.

This clonotype was seen a few times. The chain combines TRBV6-5 with TRBJ2-7; 10 bases line up with TRBD2. CDR3 length equals 17 residues. The germline gives CDR1 MNHEY, CDR2 SVGAGI. With 0 bases clipped from V and 1 base from J, the junction kept 6 bases outside the gene matches. The chain's CDR3 is CASSYSLAGVESYEQYF. As DNA, the CDR3 is TGTGCCAGCAGTTACTCCCTAGCGGGGGTAGAGTCCTACGAGCAGTACTTC.

This clonotype was observed a few times. The V and J genes are TRBV12-3 or TRBV12-4 and TRBJ2-1; D is possibly TRBD2 (6 bases). The V end lost 5 bases, the J end lost 0 bases, and 14 bases lay between the germline ends. The CDR3 consists of 16 residues. CDR3 amino acids: CASSPRGGDSYNEQFF. CDR3 sequence (DNA): TGTGCCAGCAGTCCCCGGGGCGGGGACTCCTACAATGAGCAGTTCTTC.

The chain uses TRBV5-1 and TRBJ2-5; 7 bases map to TRBD2. The CDR3 loop spans 15 amino acids. Germline CDR1 and CDR2: SGHRS and YFSETQ. Trimming cost V 5 bases and J 2 bases; bases outside gene matches: 9. The DNA for the CDR3 is TGCGCCAGCAGGAGTTGGCGGGGGACTCAAGAGACCCAGTACTTC. This sequence encodes CASRSWRGTQETQYF.

This clonotype was detected a few times. The rearrangement links TRBV20-1 to TRBJ2-3; weak D call: TRBD2 (6 bases). Germline V gives CDR1 DFQATT, CDR2 SNEGSKA (reference sequence). The CDR3 runs 14 residues. Deletions cut 6 bases from V and 2 bases from J, with 15 bases between. CDR3 amino acids: CSATAAGSTDTQYF. As DNA, the CDR3 is TGCAGTGCCACCGCGGCGGGGTCCACAGATACGCAGTATTTT.

The J gene is TRBJ1-3, the V gene TRBV3-1; TRBD1 might be the D (5 bases). The CDR3 length is 14 residues. V lost 1 base and J lost 7, with 11 bases in between. Per the germline V gene, CDR1 is LGHDT and CDR2 is YNNKEL (reference sequence). The CDR3 sequence: CASSQGTMANTIYF. CDR3 DNA sequence: TGTGCCAGCAGCCAAGGGACAATGGCTAACACCATATATTTT.

The V gene is TRBV9, the J gene TRBJ2-4; D is perhaps TRBD2 (6 bases). V shed 7 bases and J shed 0 bases, with 17 bases lying between them. CDR1 and CDR2 (germline): SGDLS, YYNGEE. The CDR3 length is 16 residues. The CDR3 is CASSAGAGLAKNIQYF. The DNA for the CDR3 is TGTGCCAGCTCCGCCGGGGCGGGACTAGCCAAAAACATTCAGTACTTC.

This clonotype was seen a few times. The chain combines TRBV20-1 with TRBJ2-7; D is unresolved. V was cut by 5 bases and J by 0 bases, with 14 bases left in between. Germline CDR1 reads DFQATT; CDR2 reads SNEGSKA (reference sequence). The CDR3 is 14 residues long. CDR3: CSARLSSNSYEQYF. CDR3 nucleotide sequence: TGCAGTGCTCGACTCTCCAGTAACTCCTACGAGCAGTACTTC.

This clonotype occurred a few times. The chain uses TRBV5-1 and TRBJ2-7; no definite D call. CDR3 length equals 15 residues. The V end lost 4 bases, the J end lost 0 bases, and 14 bases lay between the germline ends. Germline CDR1 reads SGHRS; CDR2 reads YFSETQ. CDR3 sequence: CASSPGDWSSYEQYF. The CDR3 DNA follows: TGCGCCAGCAGCCCTGGAGACTGGAGCTCCTACGAGCAGTACTTC.

The V gene is TRBV15, the J gene TRBJ1-5; D is unclear. CDR1 is LNHNV, CDR2 YYDKDF, per germline (reference sequence). The CDR3 length is 16 residues. V lost 0 bases and J 4 bases, leaving 13 bases between the germline ends. The CDR3 DNA reads TGTGCCACCAGCAGAGATCTACGTCAGAGAAATCAGCCCCAGCATTTT. Protein product: CATSRDLRQRNQPQHF.

This rearrangement joins TRBV12-3 or TRBV12-4 to TRBJ1-5; 7 nucleotides match TRBD1. The V and J ends lost 5 bases and 0 bases, in that order; junction bases with no gene match: 4. The CDR3 spans 15 residues. The CDR3 region is CASSPQGLSNQPQHF. The CDR3 nucleotides read TGTGCCAGCAGTCCACAGGGGCTTAGCAATCAGCCCCAGCATTTT.